One and the same sample provided the 9 T cell receptor beta chains below, sequenced in a study of cytomegalovirus exposure and HLA in healthy donors. Primers for the PCR totalled 60 Vbeta and 13 Jbeta. TCRdb's table, derived via immunoSEQ multiplex PCR, lists solely in-frame clones and lacks some. The profile covers 100,000 to 150,000 clones, with 75% to 85% appearing a single time and about 8.3% taken by the ten largest. The sample was PBMCs. All receptors derive from a woman aged 45-65 years in good health and CMV-seropositive.

In this sample, this clone turned up once. The V call is TRBV6-5, the J call TRBJ1-6; TRBD1 might be the D (6 bases). CDR1 and CDR2 (germline): MNHEY, SVGAGI. With 0 bases removed from V and 9 bases from J, the gap between germline ends came to 12 bases. The CDR3 totals 15 residues. The CDR3 region has the DNA TGTGCCAGCAGTTACTCCTGGACAGAAGGTTCACCCCTCCACTTT. It yields the protein CASSYSWTEGSPLHF.

The CDR3 DNA follows: TGTGCCAGCTCACCGGGGACTAGCGGGAGTGGGGAGCAGTTCTTC. Protein: CASSPGTSGSGEQFF. J is TRBJ2-1 and V is TRBV18, with 14 bases matching TRBD2. Germline V CDR1 and CDR2: KGHSH, LQKENI. The CDR3 is 15 amino acids. Trimming at V came to 3 bases and at J to 10 bases, leaving 5 bases not matched to a gene.

The rearrangement joins TRBV19 to TRBJ2-3; 9 bases agree with TRBD2. Unmatched junction bases numbered 11, after V lost 6 bases and J lost 4 bases. From germline, CDR1 is LNHDA and CDR2 SQIVND (reference sequence). This CDR3 spans 16 amino acids. The CDR3: CASSFLSGSNADTQYF. The CDR3 bases are TGTGCCAGTAGCTTTCTTAGCGGGAGCAATGCAGATACGCAGTATTTT.

Turning to this clone: Sequence at one end of the junction differs from germline and may be a read error. This chain joins TRBV18 and TRBJ2-7; 8 positions agree with TRBD1. Germline V gene lookup returns CDR1 KGHSH and CDR2 LQKENI. This CDR3 has 14 amino acids. The CDR3 DNA follows: TGTGCCAGCTCACCTGACAGGGGTTCCTCCGAGCAGTACTTC. The encoded protein is CASSPDRGSSEQYF.

This chain joins TRBV15 and TRBJ1-5; D gene ambiguous. Trimming took off 3 bases at V and 6 bases at J, with 18 bases between the two ends. Germline loops: CDR1 LNHNV, CDR2 YYDKDF (reference sequence). There are 16 residues in the CDR3. The CDR3 nucleotides read TGTGCCACCAGCAGTTATAAGAGCGGCGGAGCTCAGCCCCAGCATTTT. Translated, it gives CATSSYKSGGAQPQHF.

The chain is built from TRBV29-1 and TRBJ1-1; 7 bases line up with TRBD1. With 7 bases clipped from V and 0 bases from J, the junction kept 8 bases outside the gene matches. The CDR3 is 14 amino acids. CDR1 and CDR2 from the germline V gene are SQVTM and ANQGSEA. CDR3 DNA sequence: TGCAGCGGGTTCAGGGGGGACCTGAACACTGAAGCTTTCTTT. Protein sequence: CSGFRGDLNTEAFF.

The rearrangement uses TRBV4-2 and TRBJ2-4, with D possibly being TRBD1 (5 bases). The CDR3 extends over 14 amino acids. The V gene's germline CDR1 is LGHNA and CDR2 YNFKEQ. V was shortened by 3 bases and J by 0 bases, with 6 bases between the two germline ends. CDR3 nucleotides: TGTGCCAGCAGCCAGGGGCTAGCCAAAAACATTCAGTACTTC. Encoded protein: CASSQGLAKNIQYF.

The rearrangement links TRBV6-6 to TRBJ1-5; D gene ambiguous. The CDR3 extends over 11 amino acids. Trimming shortened V by 2 bases and J by 9 bases, and 5 bases separated the two germline ends. Germline loops: CDR1 MNHNY, CDR2 SVGAGI (reference sequence). This chain's CDR3 is CASSYTGPQHF. CDR3 coding DNA: TGTGCCAGCAGTTACACTGGGCCCCAGCATTTT.

The chain is built from TRBV7-2 and TRBJ2-1; the match to TRBD2 covers 7 bases. After removal of 8 bases from V and 6 bases from J, the junction contained 13 bases not matched to a gene. The germline V gene has CDR1 SGHTA and CDR2 FQGNSA. The CDR3 contains 15 residues. CDR3 coding DNA: TGTGCCAGCCTTAGCGGGCACAAACCCCTCAATGAGCAGTTCTTC. It codes for CASLSGHKPLNEQFF.